The text below deals with one T cell receptor (beta chain). Its antigen is still unknown. Multiplex touch-down PCR with TRB-A/B primers amplified rearranged V-D-J TRB sequences. TCRdb recomputed calls from the multiplex PCR reads with MiXCR, one row per CDR3 protein. The sample records thousands of distinct CDR3 sequences, around 33% being singletons. Peripheral blood genomic DNA, not sorted cells or RNA, was the template. These data originate in a study of T cell repertoires in aging, cancer and after chemotherapy. Study results and caveats: The repertoire data cannot show anything about immunological memory following chemotherapy.

The clonotype originates from a human donor with a blood cancer. The material sequenced was blood.

The CDR3 protein is CASSSGGGFHEQYF. The DNA for the CDR3 is TGTGCCAGCAGCTCCGGAGGGGGCTTCCACGAGCAGTACTTC. The chain couples TRBV11-3 to TRBJ2-7; possible D gene TRBD1, 7 bases. The CDR3 extends over 14 amino acids. V dropped 4 bases and J dropped 5 bases, with 15 bases sitting between them. Germline assignment: CDR1 SGHNT and CDR2 YENEEA.